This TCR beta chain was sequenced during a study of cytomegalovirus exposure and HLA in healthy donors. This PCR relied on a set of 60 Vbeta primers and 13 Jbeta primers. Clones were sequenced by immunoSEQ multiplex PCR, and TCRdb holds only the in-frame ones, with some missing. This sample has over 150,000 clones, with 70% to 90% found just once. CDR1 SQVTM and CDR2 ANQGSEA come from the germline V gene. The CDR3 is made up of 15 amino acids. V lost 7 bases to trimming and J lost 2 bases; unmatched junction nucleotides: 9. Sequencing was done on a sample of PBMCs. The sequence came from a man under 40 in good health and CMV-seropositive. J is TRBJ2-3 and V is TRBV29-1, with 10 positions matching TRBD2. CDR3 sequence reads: CSGMQLAGLTDTQYF. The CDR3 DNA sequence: TGCAGCGGAATGCAACTAGCGGGGCTCACAGATACGCAGTATTTT.